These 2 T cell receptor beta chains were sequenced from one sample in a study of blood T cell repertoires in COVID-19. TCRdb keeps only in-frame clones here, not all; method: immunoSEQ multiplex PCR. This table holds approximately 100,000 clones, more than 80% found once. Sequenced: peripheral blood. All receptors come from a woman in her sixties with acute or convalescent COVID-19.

CDR3 in DNA: TGTGCCAGCAGTTCCTATGGGACAGGAATCCTTAACTATGGCTACACCTTC. Its protein product is CASSSYGTGILNYGYTF. The chain links TRBV27 to TRBJ1-2, with 8 bases aligning to TRBD1. With 4 bases clipped from V and 1 base from J, the junction kept 11 bases outside the gene matches. The germline V gene encodes CDR1 MNHEY and CDR2 SMNVEV (reference sequence). This CDR3 has 17 amino acids.

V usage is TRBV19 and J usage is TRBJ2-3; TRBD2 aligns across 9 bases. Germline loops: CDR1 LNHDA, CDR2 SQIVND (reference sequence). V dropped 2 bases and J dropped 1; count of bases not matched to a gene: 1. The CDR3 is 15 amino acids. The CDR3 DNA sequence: TGTGCCAGTAGTATAATAGCGGGGGGCACAGATACGCAGTATTTT. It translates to CASSIIAGGTDTQYF.